This T cell receptor (beta chain) was identified in a study of blood T cell repertoires in COVID-19. About the study: Spain, Italy and the United States supplied samples that represented acute and convalescent COVID-19.

Participants, about 18 to 95 years old, spanned approximately 25 US areas. Cohort 3 donors were reported recovered after two negative PCRs, clearance, or symptom resolution. Germline CDR1 is GTSNPN and CDR2 is SVGIG (reference sequence). CDR3 length: 16 amino acids. The germline V and J ends were trimmed by 0 bases and 8 bases, with 19 bases remaining between them. Assay: immunoSEQ multiplex PCR; the TCRdb copy retains only in-frame clones and omits some. The data show a few hundred thousand clones, around 86% seen once. The chain carries TRBV30 and TRBJ2-2, with D possibly being TRBD2 (5 bases). The receptor was derived from a woman aged 45-65 years who had recovered from COVID-19. The sample comprised PBMCs or T cells enriched from blood (not recorded which). CDR3 DNA sequence: TGTGCCTGGAGTGTCAGGAGGAGGACTTCGGGTGGGGAGCTGTTTTTT. As protein: CAWSVRRRTSGGELFF.